This TCR beta chain was captured by sequencing in a study of shared clonotypes between healthy human individuals. The authors divided CD4+ cells into CD45RA+ naive and CD45RA-negative memory subsets. Splitting of each subset's genomic DNA was done evenly across several immunoSEQ plates. TCRdb's copy holds only in-frame clones and misses some; the assay was immunoSEQ multiplex PCR. The sample lists hundreds of thousands of clones; more than 95% were seen once. The germline gives CDR1 SGHRS, CDR2 YFSETQ. V was cut by 0 bases and J by 1 base, with 10 bases left in between. This CDR3 has 15 amino acids. V and J are TRBV5-1 and TRBJ1-1; D is unclear. Material: naive CD4+ T cells sorted from blood. The subset was: CD45RA+ positively selected. The TCR was taken from a woman aged 25-40 years in good health. The CDR3 DNA follows: TGCGCCAGCAGCTTGGGTTCGGGGAGGAACACTGAAGCTTTCTTT. It specifies CASSLGSGRNTEAFF.